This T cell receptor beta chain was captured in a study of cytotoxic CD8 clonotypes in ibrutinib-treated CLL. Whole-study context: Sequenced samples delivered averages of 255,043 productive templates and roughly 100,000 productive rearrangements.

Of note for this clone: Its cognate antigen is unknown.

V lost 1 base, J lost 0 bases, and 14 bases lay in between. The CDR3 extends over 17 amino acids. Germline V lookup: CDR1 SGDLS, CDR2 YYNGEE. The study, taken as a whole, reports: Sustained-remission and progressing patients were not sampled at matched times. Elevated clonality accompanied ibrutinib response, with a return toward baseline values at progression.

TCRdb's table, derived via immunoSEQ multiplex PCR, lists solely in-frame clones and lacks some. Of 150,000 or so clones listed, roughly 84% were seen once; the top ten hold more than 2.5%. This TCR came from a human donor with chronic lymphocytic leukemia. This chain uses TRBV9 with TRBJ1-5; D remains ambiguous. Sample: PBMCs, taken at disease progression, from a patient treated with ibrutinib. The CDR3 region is CASSVTWTEYSNQPQHF. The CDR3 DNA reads TGTGCCAGCAGCGTAACCTGGACGGAATATAGCAATCAGCCCCAGCATTTT.